Shown below are 10 T cell receptor beta chains from a single sample sequenced in a study of blood T cell repertoires in COVID-19 (dated by TCRdb to 2019 to 2021). Libraries were prepared through the immunoSEQ multiplex PCR assay. Held by TCRdb, this immuneACCESS table contains in-frame sequences only and omits some clones. Under half of the omission traces to an unresolved V gene where checked; the cause of the rest is unknown. The sample table records under 250,000 clones; approximately 85% of these occur just once. In total, the top ten clones hold approximately 8.2% of the sample. Sequencing was performed on PBMCs or T cells enriched from blood (not recorded which). The receptors originated from a woman between 50 and 59 years old with acute COVID-19.

This clone has at least ten counts. V is TRBV11-2 and J is TRBJ2-2, with 10 bases lining up with TRBD2. The germline CDR1 and CDR2 sequences are SGHAT and FQNNGV. Trimming cost V 5 bases and J 8 bases; bases outside gene matches: 11. The CDR3 consists of 16 residues. The CDR3 loop reads CASSHQRGGFDGELFF. The CDR3 DNA follows: TGTGCCAGCAGCCACCAGCGGGGGGGGTTCGATGGGGAGCTGTTTTTT.

The chain joins TRBV19 to TRBJ2-2, with D hard to call. V lost 6 bases to trimming and J lost 3 bases, with 11 bases between them. CDR1 is LNHDA and CDR2 is SQIVND in the germline V gene (reference sequence). The CDR3 extends over 14 amino acids. The CDR3 loop reads CASSPTRDTGELFF. DNA for the CDR3: TGTGCCAGTAGCCCTACCCGGGACACCGGGGAGCTGTTTTTT.

The chain combines TRBV7-9 with TRBJ2-5; 10 bases match TRBD2. Germline V lookup: CDR1 SEHNR, CDR2 FQNEAQ (reference sequence). The CDR3 covers 15 residues. V dropped 7 bases and J dropped 1; count of bases not matched to a gene: 6. DNA of the CDR3: TGTGCCAGCAACCGAGCGGGGGGGGTCCAAGAGACCCAGTACTTC. As protein: CASNRAGGVQETQYF.

The chain employs TRBV7-8 and TRBJ2-2, with TRBD1 identical over 7 bases. V dropped 5 bases and J dropped 5; count of bases not matched to a gene: 8. Per germline, CDR1 SGHVS and CDR2 FQNEAQ. The CDR3 totals 15 residues. Written as DNA, the CDR3 is TGTGCCAGCAGCCGAGAGGGGGCATATACCGGGGAGCTGTTTTTT. It encodes CASSREGAYTGELFF.

The genes are TRBV7-2 and TRBJ1-2; no definite D call. V lost 6 bases, J lost 4 bases, and 9 bases lay in between. CDR1 SGHTA and CDR2 FQGNSA come from the germline V gene. CDR3 length: 12 amino acids. Here the CDR3 reads CASRSPSYGYTF. In DNA form, the CDR3 reads TGTGCCAGCAGATCGCCGAGCTATGGCTACACCTTC.

This sequence joins TRBV3-1 (or the pseudogene TRBV3-2) and TRBJ1-2; 7 nucleotides line up with TRBD1. Germline V CDR1 and CDR2: LGHDT, YNNKEL (reference sequence). The CDR3 extends over 14 amino acids. Trimming took 0 bases from V and 5 from J; bases not matched to a gene: 3. The DNA for the CDR3 is TGTGCCAGCAGCCAAGAGGGGACAGCTTATGGCTACACCTTC. It encodes CASSQEGTAYGYTF.

The chain recombines TRBV11-1 with TRBJ1-1; D is uncertain. Germline CDR1 is SGHAT and CDR2 is FQDESV (reference sequence). V was clipped by 5 bases and J by 5 bases, with 12 bases between them. The CDR3 contains 13 residues. The CDR3 spells CASSRGEGTEAFF. In nucleotides, the CDR3 is TGTGCCAGCAGCCGGGGAGAAGGGACTGAAGCTTTCTTT.

V is TRBV6-2 or TRBV6-3 and J is TRBJ1-2; no definite D call. This CDR3 spans 12 amino acids. Germline V gene sequence: CDR1 MNHEY, CDR2 SVGEGT. The V gene lost 4 bases and the J gene lost 7 bases, with 10 bases spanning the gap. CDR3: CASSSGSLGYTF. The CDR3 nucleotides are TGTGCCAGCAGTTCCGGGTCACTTGGCTACACCTTC.

This chain uses TRBV4-2 with TRBJ2-1; D is perhaps TRBD2 (6 bases). V lost 0 bases to trimming and J lost 7 bases, with 19 bases between them. The CDR3 extends over 17 amino acids. The germline gives CDR1 LGHNA, CDR2 YNFKEQ. The CDR3 loop reads CASSQESGGWMKNEQFF. DNA of the CDR3: TGTGCCAGCAGCCAAGAATCCGGGGGATGGATGAAGAATGAGCAGTTCTTC.

This chain connects TRBV14 to TRBJ2-2; D is unclear. The CDR3 extends over 14 amino acids. Per germline, CDR1 SGHDN and CDR2 FVKESK. The V and J ends lost 1 base and 4 bases respectively, with 7 bases between them. The CDR3 protein is CASSQGPVTGELFF. CDR3 bases: TGTGCCAGCAGCCAAGGGCCAGTCACCGGGGAGCTGTTTTTT.